This T cell receptor (beta chain) was sequenced for a study of blood T cell repertoires in COVID-19. Turning to the study itself: Material from acute and convalescent COVID-19 was sourced from the United States, Italy and Spain.

Germline CDR1 SGHKS, CDR2 YYEKEE (reference sequence). The V and J ends lost 1 base and 0 bases respectively, with 11 bases between them. The CDR3 consists of 16 residues. Recruitment covered about 25 US areas and drew participants whose ages spanned about 18 to 90 years. Profiled with immunoSEQ multiplex PCR; TCRdb holds only in-frame clones, not every one. The sample contains over 200,000 clones, about nine tenths of which appear only once. The V gene is TRBV5-5, the J gene TRBJ1-5; a weak D match, TRBD1 (6 bases). The TCR was taken from a woman aged 30 to 39 with acute COVID-19. Sequenced material: PBMCs or T cells enriched from blood (not recorded which). CDR3: CASSLLGGHSNQPQHF. CDR3 nucleotides: TGTGCCAGCAGCTTGTTGGGGGGGCATAGCAATCAGCCCCAGCATTTT.